This paragraph covers one T cell receptor (beta chain) sequence. Antigen unknown. Sequencing was performed with immunoSEQ multiplex PCR; in TCRdb, only in-frame clones are kept and a portion is missing. The profile shows approximately 320,000 clones, roughly two thirds of them singletons. This sample stems from a study of cytotoxic CD8 clonotypes in ibrutinib-treated CLL. Across the study: After a median of around 70 months, around 15 patients stayed remitted and about twelve progressed; responses had been partial in around 24 and complete in 2. Mean productive templates were 255,043; mean productive rearrangements were around 86,000. Findings and limits, study-wide: Higher clonality was seen at ibrutinib response and a return toward baseline at progression.

PBMCs were cryopreserved, and 1.5 to 2 micrograms of genomic DNA from them went into TCR beta libraries. The sequence came from a human donor with chronic lymphocytic leukemia. The sample was PBMCs, taken after 36 months of ibrutinib treatment.

DNA for the CDR3: TGCGCCAGCAGCCACATGACTAGCGGACCCTACGAGCAGTACTTC. This translates into CASSHMTSGPYEQYF. This sequence joins TRBV4-1 and TRBJ2-7; 9 bases fit TRBD2. The CDR3 is 15 amino acids. Germline V gene data show CDR1 as MGHRA and CDR2 as YSYEKL. The junction had 5 bases not matched to a gene; V was cut back by 3 bases and J by 2 bases.